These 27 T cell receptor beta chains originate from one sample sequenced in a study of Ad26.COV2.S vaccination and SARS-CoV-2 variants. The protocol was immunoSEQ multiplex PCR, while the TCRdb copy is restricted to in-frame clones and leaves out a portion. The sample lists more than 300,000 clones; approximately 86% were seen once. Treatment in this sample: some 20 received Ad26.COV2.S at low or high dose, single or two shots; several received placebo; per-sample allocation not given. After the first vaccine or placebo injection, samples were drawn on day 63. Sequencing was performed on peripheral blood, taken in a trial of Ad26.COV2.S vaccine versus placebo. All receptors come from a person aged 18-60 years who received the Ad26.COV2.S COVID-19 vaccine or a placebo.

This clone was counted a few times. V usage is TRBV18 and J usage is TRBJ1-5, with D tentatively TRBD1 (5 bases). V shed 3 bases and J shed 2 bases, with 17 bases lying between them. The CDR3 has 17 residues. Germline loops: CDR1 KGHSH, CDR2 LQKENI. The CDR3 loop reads CASSPNTGAGRNQPQHF. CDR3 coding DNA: TGTGCCAGCTCACCCAATACCGGGGCAGGACGCAATCAGCCCCAGCATTTT.

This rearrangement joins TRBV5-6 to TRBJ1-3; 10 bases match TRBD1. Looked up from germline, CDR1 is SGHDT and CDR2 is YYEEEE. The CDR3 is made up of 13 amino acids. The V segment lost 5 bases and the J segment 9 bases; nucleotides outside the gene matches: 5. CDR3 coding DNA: TGTGCCAGCAGTCCCGGGACAGGGGTCACCATATATTTT. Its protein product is CASSPGTGVTIYF.

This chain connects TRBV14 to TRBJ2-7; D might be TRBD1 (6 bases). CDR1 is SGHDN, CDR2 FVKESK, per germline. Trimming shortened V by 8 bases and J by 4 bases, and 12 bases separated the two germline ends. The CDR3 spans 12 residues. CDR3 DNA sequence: TGTGCCAGCGGGACAACGTTATACGAGCAGTACTTC. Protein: CASGTTLYEQYF.

CDR3 nucleotides: TGTGCCAGCAGTGCTCAGGGCCCCACCGGGGAGCTGTTTTTT. Protein product: CASSAQGPTGELFF. The V call is TRBV2, the J call TRBJ2-2, with D perhaps TRBD1 (5 bases). With 4 bases removed from V and 4 bases from J, the gap between germline ends came to 10 bases. This CDR3 is built from 14 residues. Germline CDR1 SNHLY, CDR2 FYNNEI.

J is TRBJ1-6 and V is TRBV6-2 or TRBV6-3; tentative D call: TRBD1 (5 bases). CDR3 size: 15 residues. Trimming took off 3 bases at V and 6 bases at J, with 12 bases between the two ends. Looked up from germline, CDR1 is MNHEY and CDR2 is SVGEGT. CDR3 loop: CASSYFRDPNSPLHF. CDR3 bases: TGTGCCAGCAGTTATTTCAGGGATCCTAATTCACCCCTCCACTTT.

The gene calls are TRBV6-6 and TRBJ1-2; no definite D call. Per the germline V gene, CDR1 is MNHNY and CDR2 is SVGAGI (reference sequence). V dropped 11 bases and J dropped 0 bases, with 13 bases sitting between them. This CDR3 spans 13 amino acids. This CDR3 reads CAGRWVPNYGYTF. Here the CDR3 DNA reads TGTGCCGGGCGGTGGGTCCCTAACTATGGCTACACCTTC.

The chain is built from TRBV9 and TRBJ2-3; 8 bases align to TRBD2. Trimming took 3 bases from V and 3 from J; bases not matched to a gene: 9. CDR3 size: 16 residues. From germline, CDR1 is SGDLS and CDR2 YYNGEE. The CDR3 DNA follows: TGTGCCAGCAGCGGACCCAAGCGGGGGTATACAGATACGCAGTATTTT. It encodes CASSGPKRGYTDTQYF.

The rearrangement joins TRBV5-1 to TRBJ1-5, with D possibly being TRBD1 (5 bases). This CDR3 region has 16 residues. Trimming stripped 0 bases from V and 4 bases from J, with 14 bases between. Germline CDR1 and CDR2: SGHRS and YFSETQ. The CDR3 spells CASSLDGQGKNQPQHF. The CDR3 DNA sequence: TGCGCCAGCAGCTTGGATGGGCAGGGAAAGAATCAGCCCCAGCATTTT.

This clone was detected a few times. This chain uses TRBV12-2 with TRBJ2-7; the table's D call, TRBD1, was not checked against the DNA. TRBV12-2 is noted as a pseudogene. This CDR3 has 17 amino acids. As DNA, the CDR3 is TGTGCAAGTCGCTTAGGGGGCGGAGGGGACAGGATCTACGAGCAGTACTTC. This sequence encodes CASRLGGGGDRIYEQYF.

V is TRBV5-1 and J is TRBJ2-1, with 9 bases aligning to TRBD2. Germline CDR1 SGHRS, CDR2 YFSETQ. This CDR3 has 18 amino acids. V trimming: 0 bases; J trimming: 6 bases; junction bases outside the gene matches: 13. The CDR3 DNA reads TGCGCCAGCAGCTTGGGCCCTAGCGGGGAGGCTCGGGGCAATGAGCAGTTCTTC. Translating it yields CASSLGPSGEARGNEQFF.

The DNA of the CDR3 is TGTGCCAGCAGCTTAACCAGGGCCCAGCCCCAGCATTTT. Translated: CASSLTRAQPQHF. The gene calls are TRBV13 and TRBJ1-5; a possible D gene is TRBD1 (5 bases). The CDR3 has 13 residues. V was pared by 2 bases and J by 7 bases, with 9 bases between. CDR1 PRHDT and CDR2 FYEKMQ come from the germline V gene (reference sequence).

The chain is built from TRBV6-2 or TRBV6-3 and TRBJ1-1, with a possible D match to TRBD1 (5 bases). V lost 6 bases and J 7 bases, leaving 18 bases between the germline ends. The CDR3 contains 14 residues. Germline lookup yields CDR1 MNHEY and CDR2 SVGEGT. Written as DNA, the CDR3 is TGTGCCAGCAGCCCCGGGAGGGGTTTAGGTGAAGCTTTCTTT. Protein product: CASSPGRGLGEAFF.

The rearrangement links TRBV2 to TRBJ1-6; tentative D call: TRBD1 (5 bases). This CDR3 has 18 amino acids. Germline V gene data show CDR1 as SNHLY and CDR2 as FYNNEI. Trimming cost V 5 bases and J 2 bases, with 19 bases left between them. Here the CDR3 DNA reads TGTGCCAGCAGTCAAACCTCCCTCCAGGGAACCTATAATTCACCCCTCCACTTT. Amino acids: CASSQTSLQGTYNSPLHF.

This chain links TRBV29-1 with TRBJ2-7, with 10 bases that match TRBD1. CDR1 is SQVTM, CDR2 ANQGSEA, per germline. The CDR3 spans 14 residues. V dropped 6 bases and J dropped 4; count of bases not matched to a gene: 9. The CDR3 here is CSVAKRDRGYEQYF. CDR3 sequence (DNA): TGCAGCGTAGCCAAACGGGACAGGGGTTACGAGCAGTACTTC.

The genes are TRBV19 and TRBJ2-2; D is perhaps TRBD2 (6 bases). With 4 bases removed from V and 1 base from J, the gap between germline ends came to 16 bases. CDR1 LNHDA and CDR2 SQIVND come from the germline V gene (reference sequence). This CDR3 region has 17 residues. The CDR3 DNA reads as TGTGCCAGTAGTACCTCTACAGGAGGGGTGAACACCGGGGAGCTGTTTTTT. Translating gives CASSTSTGGVNTGELFF.

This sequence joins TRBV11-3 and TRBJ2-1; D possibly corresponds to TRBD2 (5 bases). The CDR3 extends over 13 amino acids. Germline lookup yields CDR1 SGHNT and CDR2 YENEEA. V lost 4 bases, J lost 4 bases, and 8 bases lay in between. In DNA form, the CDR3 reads TGTGCCAGCAGCTCTCGGACTTACAATGAGCAGTTCTTC. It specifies CASSSRTYNEQFF. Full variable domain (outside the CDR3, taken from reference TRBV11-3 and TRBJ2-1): EAGVVQSPRYKIIEKKQPVAFWCNPISGHNTLYWYLQNLGQGPELLIRYENEEAVDDSQLPKDRFSAERLKGVDSTLKIQPAELGDSAVYLCASSSRTYNEQFFGPGTRLTVL.

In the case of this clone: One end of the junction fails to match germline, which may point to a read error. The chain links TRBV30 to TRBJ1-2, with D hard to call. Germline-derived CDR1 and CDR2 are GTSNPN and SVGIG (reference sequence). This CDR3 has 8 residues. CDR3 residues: CAWDISLF. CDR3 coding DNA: TGTGCCTGGGACATTTCCCTCTTC.

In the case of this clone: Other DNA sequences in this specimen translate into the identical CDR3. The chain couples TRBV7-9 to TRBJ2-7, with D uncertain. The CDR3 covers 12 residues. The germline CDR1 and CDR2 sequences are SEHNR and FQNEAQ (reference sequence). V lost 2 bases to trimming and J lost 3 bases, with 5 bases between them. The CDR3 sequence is CASSLSVYEQYF. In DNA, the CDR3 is TGTGCCAGCAGCTTATCAGTCTACGAGCAGTACTTC.

DNA for the CDR3: TGTGCCAGCTCACCACTCGGGGATATGGCTTTCTTT. This codes for CASSPLGDMAFF. The chain recombines TRBV18 with TRBJ1-1; D remains ambiguous. The germline V gene has CDR1 KGHSH and CDR2 LQKENI. The CDR3 runs 12 residues. Trimming removed 1 base from V and 11 bases from J, with 11 bases in between.

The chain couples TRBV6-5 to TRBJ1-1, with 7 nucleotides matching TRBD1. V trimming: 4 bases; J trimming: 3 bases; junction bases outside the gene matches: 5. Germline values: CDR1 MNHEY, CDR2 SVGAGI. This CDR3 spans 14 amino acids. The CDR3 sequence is CASSLGQSHTEAFF. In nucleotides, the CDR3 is TGTGCCAGCAGTTTGGGACAGTCCCACACTGAAGCTTTCTTT.

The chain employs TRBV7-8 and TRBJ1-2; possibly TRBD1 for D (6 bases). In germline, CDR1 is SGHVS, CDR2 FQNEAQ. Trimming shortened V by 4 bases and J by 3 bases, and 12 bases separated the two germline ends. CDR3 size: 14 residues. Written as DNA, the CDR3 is TGTGCCAGCAGCTCCACTAGACAGGACTATGGCTACACCTTC. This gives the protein CASSSTRQDYGYTF.

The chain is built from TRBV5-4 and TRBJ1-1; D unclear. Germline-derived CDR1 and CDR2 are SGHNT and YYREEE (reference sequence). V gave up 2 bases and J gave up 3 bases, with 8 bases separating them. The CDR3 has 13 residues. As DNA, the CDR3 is TGTGCCAGCAGCTTCGAGTGGGACACTGAAGCTTTCTTT. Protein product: CASSFEWDTEAFF.

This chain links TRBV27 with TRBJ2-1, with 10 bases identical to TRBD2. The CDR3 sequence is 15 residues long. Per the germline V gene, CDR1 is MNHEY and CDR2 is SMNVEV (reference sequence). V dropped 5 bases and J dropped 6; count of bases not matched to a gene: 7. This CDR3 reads CASSPLAGIINEQFF. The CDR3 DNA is TGTGCCAGCAGTCCACTAGCGGGGATTATCAATGAGCAGTTCTTC.

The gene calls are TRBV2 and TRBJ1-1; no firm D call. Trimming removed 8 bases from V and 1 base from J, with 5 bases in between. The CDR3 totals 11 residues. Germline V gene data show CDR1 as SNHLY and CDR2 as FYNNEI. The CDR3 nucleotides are TGTGCCAGCGGTACGAACACTGAAGCTTTCTTT. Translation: CASGTNTEAFF.

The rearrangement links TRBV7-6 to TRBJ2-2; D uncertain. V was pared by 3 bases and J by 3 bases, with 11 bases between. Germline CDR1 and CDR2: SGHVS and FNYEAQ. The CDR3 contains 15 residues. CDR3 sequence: CASSFRLSDTGELFF. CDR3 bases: TGTGCCAGCAGCTTTAGATTGTCGGACACCGGGGAGCTGTTTTTT.

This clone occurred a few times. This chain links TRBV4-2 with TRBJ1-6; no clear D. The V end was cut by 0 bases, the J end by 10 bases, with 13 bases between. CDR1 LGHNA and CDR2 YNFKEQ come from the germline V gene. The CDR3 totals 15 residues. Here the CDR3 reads CASSQDLERRSPLHF. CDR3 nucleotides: TGTGCCAGCAGCCAAGATCTGGAGAGGCGATCACCCCTCCACTTT.

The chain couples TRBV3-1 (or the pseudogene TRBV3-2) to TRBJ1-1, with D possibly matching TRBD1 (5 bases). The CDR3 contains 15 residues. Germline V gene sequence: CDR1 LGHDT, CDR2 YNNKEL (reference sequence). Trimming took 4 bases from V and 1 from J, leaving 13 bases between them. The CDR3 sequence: CASSLTDRKNTEAFF. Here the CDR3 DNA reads TGTGCCAGCAGCCTAACTGACAGAAAGAACACTGAAGCTTTCTTT.